This T cell receptor (beta chain) was sequenced in a study of cytomegalovirus exposure and HLA in healthy donors. In the PCR, 60 Vbeta and 13 Jbeta primers were used. Clones were read by immunoSEQ multiplex PCR, and TCRdb kept only the in-frame ones, dropping some. The data contain more than 95,000 clones, about 81% of them singletons. Per germline, CDR1 SGHTA and CDR2 FQGTGA. This CDR3 has 14 amino acids. V lost 2 bases and J lost 2; bases outside the gene matches: 3. The chain joins TRBV7-3 to TRBJ2-7, with TRBD2 matching over 7 bases. Sequenced: PBMCs. This sequence was found in a woman in her 50s in good health and CMV-seropositive. The CDR3 DNA is TGTGCCAGCAGCTTAGGGGCGGGGGCCTACGAGCAGTACTTC. Translated: CASSLGAGAYEQYF.